This TCR beta chain was found in a study of T cell responses to AZD1222 COVID-19 vaccine. Only in-frame clones appear in the TCRdb table, and some are missing; sequencing was by immunoSEQ multiplex PCR. The sample yields around 110,000 clones, roughly nine tenths seen once. This CDR3 is 15 amino acids long. V lost 2 bases and J lost 8, with 17 bases in between. CDR1 and CDR2 (germline): SGDLS, YYNGEE. Findings of the study overall: Only 6 or 7 people who got AZD1222 tested seropositive at baseline. The peak T cell response came first, and repertoires were sampled only after it. CD4 TCRs covered the whole spike, strongest at regions 160-218 and 743-854. Clonal diversity was possibly underestimated, and the donors were mostly white British, with more females.

Regarding this clone: Its antigen remains unidentified.

The TCR originated in an adult in good health. The source material was peripheral blood, sampled on day 0 of AZD1222 vaccination. This chain connects TRBV9 to TRBJ2-1; D is possibly TRBD2 (5 bases). In DNA, the CDR3 is TGTGCCAGCAGCGTGAACTCTCGGAGGAGGCATGAGCAGTTCTTC. The encoded protein is CASSVNSRRRHEQFF.